A selection of T cell receptor beta chains follows, all from one sample in a study of T cells in Graves' hyperthyroidism and ophthalmopathy. Using its own MiXCR run on the multiplex PCR reads, TCRdb lists one record per CDR3 protein. The sample lists a few hundred thousand distinct CDR3 sequences; approximately 16% were seen once. The sample was blood. The source is a woman aged 30 to 39 with Graves' ophthalmopathy. The CDR3 runs from the conserved cysteine through the conserved F or W. Fields, in order: clone size, V gene, D gene, J gene, CDR3 DNA, CDR3 protein. The D gene is left open where the match is weak. Size values are once, few and many counts, or a class for expanded clones, and some rows have none.

-,TRBV14,TRBD2,TRBJ2-3,TGTGCCAGCAGCCACCAAGCGGGAAATACAGATACGCAGTATTTT,CASSHQAGNTDTQYF
few,TRBV9,TRBD1,TRBJ2-2,TGTGCCAGCAGCGTATATCTTCTTCAGGGGGAACTGTTTTTT,CASSVYLLQGELFF
few,TRBV11-2,-,TRBJ2-7,TGTGCCAGCAGCCTCACCGGGGCGCCGGGAGCCTACGAGCAGTACTTC,CASSLTGAPGAYEQYF
many,TRBV20-1,TRBD1,TRBJ1-1,TGCAGTGCCGGAGGGGGCACGGACACTGAAGCTTTCTTT,CSAGGGTDTEAFF
-,TRBV20-1,-,TRBJ2-7,TGCAGTGCTAGAGTAATGGGGCCCAGGGCCGAGCAGTACTTC,CSARVMGPRAEQYF
few,TRBV6-1,-,TRBJ2-3,TGTGCCATTAAAGCAGGGATGTCGTCGGATACGCAGTATTTT,CAIKAGMSSDTQYF
-,TRBV6-1,TRBD1,TRBJ1-1,TGTGCCAGCGGTGCCCAGGGGGGGAGCACTGAAGCTTTCTTT,CASGAQGGSTEAFF
-,TRBV20-1,-,TRBJ2-7,TGCAGTGCTAGAGATGGGAAGTTCGAGTCGTACGAGCAGTACTTC,CSARDGKFESYEQYF
many,TRBV30,-,TRBJ1-6,TGTGCCTGGGAGAGGCTTGGGGCACCCCTCCACTTT,CAWERLGAPLHF
many,TRBV5-1,-,TRBJ2-3,TGCGCCAGCAGCCCCACGACAACGACTCGGGATACGCAGTATTTT,CASSPTTTTRDTQYF
many,TRBV20-1,-,TRBJ2-3,TGCAGTGCTAGAGATAGGGGGGCGGATGGATACACAGATACGCAGTATTTT,CSARDRGADGYTDTQYF
many,TRBV24-1,TRBD1,TRBJ2-2,TGTGCCACCAGTGACACCGGGACAGGGATCCTAACCGGGGAGCTGTTTTTT,CATSDTGTGILTGELFF
-,TRBV5-4,-,TRBJ2-5,TGTGCCAGCAGCCTGACTGCCTCCGACTTAGAGACCCAGTACTTC,CASSLTASDLETQYF
-,TRBV19,-,TRBJ2-2,TGTGCCAGTAGTATAGATCTTGGGAGCCGCACCGGGGAGCTGTTTTTT,CASSIDLGSRTGELFF
-,TRBV12-3/TRBV12-4,-,TRBJ2-7,TGTGCCAGCAGTTTTGATAGCGGACGCTTAAGCGAGCAGTACTTC,CASSFDSGRLSEQYF
-,TRBV6-1,-,TRBJ2-7,TGTGCCAGCAGACCGGGTAGCTCCTACGAGCAGTACTTC,CASRPGSSYEQYF
many,TRBV6-1,TRBD2,TRBJ2-7,TGTGCCAGCAGTTCTCCGACGGGGGGAGGCTACGAGCAGTACTTC,CASSSPTGGGYEQYF
few,TRBV28,-,TRBJ1-5,TGTGCCAGCAGCACGAGGTGGGGTGGCAATCAGCCCCAGCATTTT,CASSTRWGGNQPQHF
many,TRBV18,TRBD2,TRBJ2-3,TGTGCCAGCTCACCGGTGACTAGCGGGGGACCTGGAGATACGCAGTATTTT,CASSPVTSGGPGDTQYF
few,TRBV6-1,TRBD2,TRBJ2-1,TGTGCCAGCAAGAGGACTAGCGGGACCTACAATGAGCAGTTCTTC,CASKRTSGTYNEQFF
-,TRBV24-1,TRBD1,TRBJ2-2,TGTGCCACCAGTGATCCGGGACAGGGAACGAACACCGGGGAGCTGTTTTTT,CATSDPGQGTNTGELFF
many,TRBV7-9,TRBD1,TRBJ2-1,TGTGCCAGCAGCTTGGGACAGGGGGCGTTCTTC,CASSLGQGAFF
few,TRBV30,-,TRBJ1-2,TGTGCCTGGGAGGCGGGGGCGCCGGGCTACACCTTC,CAWEAGAPGYTF
many,TRBV7-2,TRBD2,TRBJ2-3,TGTGCCAGCAGCTTAGTCAGGACTAGCGGTCCGGATACGCAGTATTTT,CASSLVRTSGPDTQYF
many,TRBV6-1,-,TRBJ2-7,TGTGCCAGCAGAGTCGGGGCTAATGGCTACGAGCAGTACTTC,CASRVGANGYEQYF
many,TRBV7-3,-,TRBJ2-3,TGTGCCAGCAGCTTAATGCTCTTAGATACGCAGTATTTT,CASSLMLLDTQYF
few,TRBV30,TRBD1,TRBJ2-5,TGTGCCTGGAGTGTACAGGGGGCTATAGGGGGAGAGACCCAGTACTTC,CAWSVQGAIGGETQYF
-,TRBV11-2,TRBD1,TRBJ2-7,TGTGCCAGCAGCCAAGACCGCGAGGACAGGGCCATAGCATGCGAGCAGTACTTC,CASSQDREDRAIACEQYF
many,TRBV20-1,TRBD2,TRBJ2-5,TGCAGTGCTAGAGGCGCCAGCGGGAAGGAAGAGACCCAGTACTTC,CSARGASGKEETQYF
-,TRBV7-8,-,TRBJ2-1,TGTGCCAGCCTTCGGACCTCCAGCTCCTACAATGAGCAGTTCTTC,CASLRTSSSYNEQFF
-,TRBV7-3,-,TRBJ2-3,TGTGCCAGCAGCTACGGGCAGGGGGATACGCAGTATTTT,CASSYGQGDTQYF
-,TRBV28,-,TRBJ1-2,TGTGACACCCACCACTCCTCGGTAGGCTACACCTTC,CDTHHSSVGYTF
many,TRBV6-1,TRBD1,TRBJ1-1,TGTGCCAGCAGTACAGGGGGGGGCACTGAAGCTTTCTTT,CASSTGGGTEAFF
many,TRBV3-1,TRBD2,TRBJ2-1,TGTGCCAGCAGCCAACTAGCGGGAGGGAATGAGCAGTTCTTC,CASSQLAGGNEQFF
-,TRBV13,-,TRBJ2-7,TGTGCCAGCAGCTTAACCGGGGCTCGCGAAGTCAATGAGCAGTACTTC,CASSLTGAREVNEQYF
few,TRBV7-9,TRBD1,TRBJ2-7,TGTGCCAGCAGCTTGGAGGACAGGGCCACCCTTACCTACGAGCAGTACTTC,CASSLEDRATLTYEQYF
many,TRBV7-2,TRBD1,TRBJ1-1,TGTGCCAGCAGACAGACCGGGACAGGGGAGGGAGCTTTCTTT,CASRQTGTGEGAFF
many,TRBV25-1,TRBD1,TRBJ2-7,TGTGCCAGCAGTGTGGAAGGGCAGGGGGCATGGGAGCAGTACTTC,CASSVEGQGAWEQYF
many,TRBV28,-,TRBJ1-2,TGTGCCAGCAGTTTATTGAACAGGTACTATGGCTACACCTTC,CASSLLNRYYGYTF
few,TRBV29-1,TRBD1,TRBJ2-3,TGCAGCGTTGAAGAGGCCCCTGGGGCAGGGGGCCAAGATACGCAGTATTTT,CSVEEAPGAGGQDTQYF
many,TRBV3-1,-,TRBJ1-2,TGTGCCAGCAGTGCAACCCCACTATCCGGGACACGATATGGCTACACCTTC,CASSATPLSGTRYGYTF
-,TRBV13,TRBD1,TRBJ2-1,TGTGCCAGCAGCCGACAGGGCCCTGAGCAGTTCTTC,CASSRQGPEQFF
once,TRBV19,-,TRBJ1-1,TGTGCCAGTAGTATCGACAGGAACACTGAAGCTTTCTTT,CASSIDRNTEAFF
many,TRBV28,-,TRBJ2-1,TGTGCCAGCAGTTTAGTTCGTGAGCAGTTCTTC,CASSLVREQFF
many,TRBV28,TRBD1,TRBJ2-5,TGTGCCAGCAGAACGGACAGGGCGGAGACCCAGTACTTC,CASRTDRAETQYF
few,TRBV10-1,-,TRBJ2-3,TGCGCCAGCAGTGAATTGACAGGTTCCGGAGGGGCAGATACGCAGTATTTT,CASSELTGSGGADTQYF
many,TRBV2,-,TRBJ2-5,TGTGCCAGCAGTGGTACTAACGACAGTCAAGAGACCCAGTACTTC,CASSGTNDSQETQYF
-,TRBV7-2,-,TRBJ2-7,TGTGCCAGCAGCTTAGGGGACACCGATTCCTACGAGCAGTACTTC,CASSLGDTDSYEQYF
many,TRBV9,-,TRBJ2-7,TGTGCCAGCAGCGTAGATTTGGGGTCGGTCGACGAGCAGTACTTC,CASSVDLGSVDEQYF
-,TRBV25-1,-,TRBJ1-1,TGTGCCGGCAGTATTCAGCCTGAAGGCACTGAAGCTTTCTTT,CAGSIQPEGTEAFF
-,TRBV3-1,-,TRBJ2-1,TGTGCCAGCAGCTTCAGGAGATCCAATGAGCAGTTCTTC,CASSFRRSNEQFF
many,TRBV7-9,-,TRBJ2-1,TGTGCCAGCAGCTGGAGACCGGACAATGAGCAGTTCTTC,CASSWRPDNEQFF
many,TRBV7-9,-,TRBJ2-7,TGTGCCAGCAGCGTGAGCAGGACCTACGAGCAGTACTTC,CASSVSRTYEQYF
few,TRBV10-2,TRBD1,TRBJ1-1,TGCGCCAGCAGTGAAGGGACAGGGGAGGGAACTGAAGCTTTCTTT,CASSEGTGEGTEAFF